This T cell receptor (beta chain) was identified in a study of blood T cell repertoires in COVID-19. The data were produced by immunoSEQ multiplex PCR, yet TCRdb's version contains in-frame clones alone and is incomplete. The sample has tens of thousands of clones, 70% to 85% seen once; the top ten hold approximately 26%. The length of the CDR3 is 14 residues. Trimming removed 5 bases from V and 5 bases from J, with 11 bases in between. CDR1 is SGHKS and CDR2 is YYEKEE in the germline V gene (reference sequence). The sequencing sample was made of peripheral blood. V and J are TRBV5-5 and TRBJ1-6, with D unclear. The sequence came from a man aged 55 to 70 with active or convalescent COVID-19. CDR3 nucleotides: TGTGCCAGCAGGGTGCGGGCCGATAATTCACCCCTCCACTTT. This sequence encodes CASRVRADNSPLHF. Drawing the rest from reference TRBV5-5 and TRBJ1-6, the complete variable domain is DAGVTQSPTHLIKTRGQQVTLRCSPISGHKSVSWYQQVLGQGPQFIFQYYEKEERGRGNFPDRFSARQFPNYSSELNVNALLLGDSALYLCASRVRADNSPLHFGNGTRLTVT.